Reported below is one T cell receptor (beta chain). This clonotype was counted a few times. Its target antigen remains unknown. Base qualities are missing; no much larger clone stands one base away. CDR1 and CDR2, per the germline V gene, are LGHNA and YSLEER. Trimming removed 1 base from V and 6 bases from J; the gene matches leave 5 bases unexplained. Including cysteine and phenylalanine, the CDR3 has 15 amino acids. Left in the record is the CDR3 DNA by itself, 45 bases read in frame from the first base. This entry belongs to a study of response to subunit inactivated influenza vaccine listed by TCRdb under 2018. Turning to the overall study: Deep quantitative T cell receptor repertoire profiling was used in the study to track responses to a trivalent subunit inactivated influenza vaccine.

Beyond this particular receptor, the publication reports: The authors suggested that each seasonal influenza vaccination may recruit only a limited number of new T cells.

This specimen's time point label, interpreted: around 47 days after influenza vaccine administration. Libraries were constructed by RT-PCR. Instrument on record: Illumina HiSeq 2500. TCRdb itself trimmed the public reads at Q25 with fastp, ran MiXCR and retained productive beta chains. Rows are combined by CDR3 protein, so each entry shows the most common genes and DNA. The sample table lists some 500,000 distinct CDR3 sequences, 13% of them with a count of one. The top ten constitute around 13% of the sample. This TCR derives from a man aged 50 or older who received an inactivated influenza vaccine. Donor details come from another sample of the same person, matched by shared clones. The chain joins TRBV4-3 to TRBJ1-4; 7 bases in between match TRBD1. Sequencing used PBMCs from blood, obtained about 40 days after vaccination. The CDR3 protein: CASSQVWGTDEKLFF. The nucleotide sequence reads TGCGCCAGCAGCCAAGTTTGGGGGACAGATGAAAAACTGTTTTTT.